The 20 T cell receptor beta chains reported below all come from one sample, sequenced in a study of shared clonotypes between healthy human individuals. Only in-frame clones appear in the TCRdb table, and some are missing; sequencing was by immunoSEQ multiplex PCR. The table lists 550,000 to 750,000 clones, 92% of them singletons. Terminally differentiated effector memory CD45RA+ cells were excluded from the naive CD8 cells, which were CD45RO-negative and positively selected for CCR7. The sequenced sample consisted of naive CD8+ T cells sorted from blood. All receptors come from a man younger than 40 in good health.

The chain is built from TRBV7-9 and TRBJ2-1; no definite D call. CDR1 is SEHNR, CDR2 FQNEAQ, per germline (reference sequence). The germline V and J ends were trimmed by 5 bases and 7 bases, with 15 bases remaining between them. The length of the CDR3 is 14 residues. The CDR3 sequence: CASSPPVGGNEQFF. CDR3 nucleotides: TGTGCCAGCAGCCCCCCCGTGGGTGGGAATGAGCAGTTCTTC.

This clone was counted a single time. V is TRBV4-1 and J is TRBJ1-1; no clear D gene. Germline V gene lookup returns CDR1 MGHRA and CDR2 YSYEKL. Trimming pared 1 base from V and 0 bases from J, leaving 9 bases between. The CDR3 has 15 amino acids. The CDR3 nucleotides read TGCGCCAGCAGCCAAGCGGCGAGCGTGAACACTGAAGCTTTCTTT. Its translation is CASSQAASVNTEAFF.

Worth noting for this clone: Other DNA sequences from this sample encode an identical CDR3 as well. This chain joins TRBV9 and TRBJ2-3, with D possibly matching TRBD2 (6 bases). The germline gives CDR1 SGDLS, CDR2 YYNGEE. The V and J ends lost 0 bases and 0 bases respectively, with 8 bases between them. The CDR3 sequence is 15 residues long. The chain's CDR3 is CASSVGGRSTDTQYF. In DNA form, the CDR3 reads TGTGCCAGCAGCGTAGGTGGGAGGAGCACAGATACGCAGTATTTT.

The chain recombines TRBV28 with TRBJ2-6; D may correspond to TRBD1 or TRBD2 (6 bases each). Germline-derived CDR1 and CDR2 are MDHEN and SYDVKM. V was trimmed by 3 bases and J by 0 bases, leaving 15 bases between them. The CDR3 totals 18 residues. CDR3 DNA sequence: TGTGCCAGCAGTTTGCGGGACATAATTTCCTCTGGGGCCAACGTCCTGACTTTC. Translated, it gives CASSLRDIISSGANVLTF. Full variable domain (rest looked up from reference TRBV28 and TRBJ2-6): DVKVTQSSRYLVKRTGEKVFLECVQDMDHENMFWYRQDPGLGLRLIYFSYDVKMKEKGDIPEGYSVSREKKERFSLILESASTNQTSMYLCASSLRDIISSGANVLTFGAGSRLTVL.

The chain recombines TRBV5-5 with TRBJ1-1; D remains ambiguous. CDR1 is SGHKS, CDR2 YYEKEE, per germline (reference sequence). Trimming took 5 bases from V and 7 from J, leaving 15 bases between them. The CDR3 has 13 amino acids. CDR3 amino acids: CASSFSEGIEAFF. The CDR3 DNA reads TGTGCCAGCAGTTTCAGCGAAGGCATTGAAGCTTTCTTT. Complete variable domain (other parts from reference TRBV5-5 and TRBJ1-1): DAGVTQSPTHLIKTRGQQVTLRCSPISGHKSVSWYQQVLGQGPQFIFQYYEKEERGRGNFPDRFSARQFPNYSSELNVNALLLGDSALYLCASSFSEGIEAFFGQGTRLTVV.

In this sample, this clone turned up once. The rearrangement joins TRBV6-1 to TRBJ2-7; 8 bases match TRBD1. The V gene end was trimmed by 3 bases and the J gene end by 2 bases; junction bases not matched to a gene: 6. The CDR3 contains 15 residues. Germline assignment: CDR1 MNHNS and CDR2 SASEGT. Here the CDR3 DNA reads TGTGCCAGCAGTGAGAGAGCAGGGGGCGCCTACGAGCAGTACTTC. It specifies CASSERAGGAYEQYF.

The V and J genes are TRBV29-1 and TRBJ2-1; D is undetermined. The CDR3 spans 12 residues. The V end was cut by 1 base, the J end by 15 bases, with 16 bases between. Per the germline V gene, CDR1 is SQVTM and CDR2 is ANQGSEA. CDR3 sequence: CSVEGESLPPFF. CDR3 DNA: TGCAGCGTTGAAGGGGAATCCCTGCCTCCGTTCTTC.

This chain connects TRBV7-9 to TRBJ2-1; 7 positions agree with TRBD2. After removal of 3 bases from V and 7 bases from J, the junction contained 12 bases not matched to a gene. The CDR3 covers 16 residues. Germline assignment: CDR1 SEHNR and CDR2 FQNEAQ (reference sequence). The CDR3 here is CASSFWVGLDDNEQFF. CDR3 bases: TGTGCCAGCAGCTTCTGGGTCGGACTAGATGATAATGAGCAGTTCTTC.

V gene TRBV7-8 combines with J gene TRBJ2-1; TRBD1 might be the D (5 bases). The germline V gene has CDR1 SGHVS and CDR2 FQNEAQ. Trimming stripped 2 bases from V and 5 bases from J, with 7 bases between. There are 13 residues in the CDR3. The CDR3, as DNA: TGTGCCAGCAGCTTACGACAGAACAATGAGCAGTTCTTC. Its protein is CASSLRQNNEQFF.

The genes are TRBV5-1 and TRBJ2-7; no firm D call. The V gene's germline CDR1 is SGHRS and CDR2 YFSETQ. V dropped 1 base and J dropped 2 bases, with 10 bases sitting between them. This CDR3 region has 14 residues. The CDR3 bases are TGCGCCAGCAGCTTGACAGATACTCCCTACGAGCAGTACTTC. It codes for CASSLTDTPYEQYF.

The rearrangement uses TRBV7-9 and TRBJ2-1; no definite D call. The germline V and J ends were trimmed by 4 bases and 4 bases, with 14 bases remaining between them. Germline assignment: CDR1 SEHNR and CDR2 FQNEAQ (reference sequence). The CDR3 is 15 residues long. The CDR3 protein is CASSSRLALYNEQFF. CDR3 in DNA: TGTGCCAGCAGCTCGAGACTGGCACTTTACAATGAGCAGTTCTTC.

The chain uses TRBV5-6 and TRBJ2-2; TRBD2 agrees at 12 bases. The germline V gene has CDR1 SGHDT and CDR2 YYEEEE. The CDR3 has 17 residues. Unmatched junction bases numbered 4, after V lost 0 bases and J lost 4 bases. CDR3 DNA sequence: TGTGCCAGCAGCTTGGCAGCTAGCGGGAGGGGCACCGGGGAGCTGTTTTTT. Protein: CASSLAASGRGTGELFF.

V and J are TRBV7-2 and TRBJ1-4; D remains unclear. The CDR3 sequence is 14 residues long. Germline CDR1 SGHTA, CDR2 FQGNSA. The germline V and J ends were trimmed by 6 bases and 4 bases, with 12 bases remaining between them. CDR3 nucleotide sequence: TGTGCCAGCAGGACCGGACGGAGTAATGAAAAACTGTTTTTT. Translated, it gives CASRTGRSNEKLFF.

This clone appeared a single time. CDR3 sequence (DNA): TGTGCCAGCAGCCCCAACGTGAACTATGGCTACACCTTC. Its translation is CASSPNVNYGYTF. This rearrangement joins TRBV6-5 to TRBJ1-2; D call uncertain. The CDR3 is made up of 13 amino acids. Trimming shortened V by 6 bases and J by 2 bases, and 10 bases separated the two germline ends. Germline CDR1 MNHEY, CDR2 SVGAGI.

The gene calls are TRBV6-1 and TRBJ2-7; 11 bases match TRBD2. CDR3 length: 16 residues. CDR1 and CDR2 from the germline V gene are MNHNS and SASEGT. J gave up 4 bases and V 1 base, and 6 bases lay outside the gene matches. For the CDR3, the DNA is TGTGCCAGCAGTGAAGGACTAGCGGGAATCTTTTACGAGCAGTACTTC. Residues: CASSEGLAGIFYEQYF.

The V gene is TRBV27, the J gene TRBJ1-1; D call uncertain. Per germline, CDR1 MNHEY and CDR2 SMNVEV (reference sequence). There are 13 residues in the CDR3. V lost 9 bases and J lost 8, with 19 bases in between. This CDR3 reads CASQVGIHQEAFF. As DNA, the CDR3 is TGTGCCAGTCAGGTAGGGATCCACCAGGAAGCTTTCTTT.

The J gene is TRBJ1-1, the V gene TRBV9, with D perhaps matching TRBD1 (5 bases). CDR3 length: 13 amino acids. Germline V gives CDR1 SGDLS, CDR2 YYNGEE. V was cut by 5 bases and J by 6 bases, with 14 bases left in between. The CDR3 loop reads CASSQGQRSEAFF. In nucleotides, the CDR3 is TGTGCCAGCAGTCAAGGACAACGATCTGAAGCTTTCTTT.

The rearrangement joins TRBV11-2 to TRBJ2-1; 9 bases line up with TRBD2. V gave up 5 bases and J gave up 5 bases; unmatched junction bases: 10. Germline CDR1 reads SGHAT; CDR2 reads FQNNGV. The length of the CDR3 is 16 residues. The CDR3 DNA sequence: TGTGCCAGCAGCGTCTTAGCGGGAGTGGATAACAATGAGCAGTTCTTC. Its protein product is CASSVLAGVDNNEQFF.

This chain joins TRBV9 and TRBJ2-5, with D possibly being TRBD2 (6 bases). Germline values: CDR1 SGDLS, CDR2 YYNGEE. Trimming stripped 3 bases from V and 4 bases from J, with 13 bases between. CDR3 length equals 14 residues. CDR3 DNA sequence: TGTGCCAGCAGCGCCTCGGGAGTCGGAGAGACCCAGTACTTC. Translated, it gives CASSASGVGETQYF.

The gene calls are TRBV28 and TRBJ1-5; 12 nucleotides line up with TRBD1. The V segment lost 6 bases and the J segment 6 bases; nucleotides outside the gene matches: 15. Per the germline V gene, CDR1 is MDHEN and CDR2 is SYDVKM. The CDR3 extends over 18 amino acids. The CDR3 reads CASSLPPGQGAFGQPQHF. CDR3 nucleotide sequence: TGTGCCAGCAGCTTACCACCGGGACAGGGGGCGTTCGGTCAGCCCCAGCATTTT.